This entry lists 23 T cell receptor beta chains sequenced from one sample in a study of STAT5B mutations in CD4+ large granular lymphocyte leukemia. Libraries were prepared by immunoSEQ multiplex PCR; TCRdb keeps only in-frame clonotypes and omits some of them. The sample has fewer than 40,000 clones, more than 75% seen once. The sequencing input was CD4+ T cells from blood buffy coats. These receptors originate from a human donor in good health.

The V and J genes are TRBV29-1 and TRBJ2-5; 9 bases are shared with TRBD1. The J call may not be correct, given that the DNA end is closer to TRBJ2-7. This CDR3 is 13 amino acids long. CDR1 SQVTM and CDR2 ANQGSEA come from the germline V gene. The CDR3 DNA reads TGCAGCGTTGGGGACAGGGCCCCCTACGAGCAGTACTTC. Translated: CSVGDRAPYEQYF.

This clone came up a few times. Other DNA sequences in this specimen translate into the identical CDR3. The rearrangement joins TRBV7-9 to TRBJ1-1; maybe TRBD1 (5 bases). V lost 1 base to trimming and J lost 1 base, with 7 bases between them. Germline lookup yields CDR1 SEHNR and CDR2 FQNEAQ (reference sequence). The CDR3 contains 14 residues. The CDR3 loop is CASSLGQGNTEAFF. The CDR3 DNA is TGTGCCAGCAGCTTAGGGCAGGGGAACACTGAAGCTTTCTTT.

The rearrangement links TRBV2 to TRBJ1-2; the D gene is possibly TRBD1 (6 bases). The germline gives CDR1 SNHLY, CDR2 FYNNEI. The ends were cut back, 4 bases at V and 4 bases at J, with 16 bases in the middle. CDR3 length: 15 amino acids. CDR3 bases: TGTGCCAGCAGTGGGGGGCAGGACCCCTTCTATGGCTACACCTTC. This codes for CASSGGQDPFYGYTF.

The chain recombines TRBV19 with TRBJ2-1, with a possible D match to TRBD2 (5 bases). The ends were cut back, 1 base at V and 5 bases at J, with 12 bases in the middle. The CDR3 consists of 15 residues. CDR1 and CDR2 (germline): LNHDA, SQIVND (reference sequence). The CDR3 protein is CASSIVDSVDNEQFF. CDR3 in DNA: TGTGCCAGTAGTATAGTTGATAGCGTCGACAATGAGCAGTTCTTC.

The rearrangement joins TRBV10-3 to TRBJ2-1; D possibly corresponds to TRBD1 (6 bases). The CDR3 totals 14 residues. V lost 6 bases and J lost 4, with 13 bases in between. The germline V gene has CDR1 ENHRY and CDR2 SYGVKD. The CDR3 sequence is CAIRRTEAYNEQFF. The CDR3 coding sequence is TGTGCCATCAGACGGACAGAAGCTTACAATGAGCAGTTCTTC.

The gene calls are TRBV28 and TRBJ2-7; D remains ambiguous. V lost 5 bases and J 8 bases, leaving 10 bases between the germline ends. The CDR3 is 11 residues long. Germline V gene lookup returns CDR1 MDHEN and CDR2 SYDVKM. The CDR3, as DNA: TGTGCCAGCAGTGGAACCGGCAAGCAGTACTTC. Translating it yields CASSGTGKQYF. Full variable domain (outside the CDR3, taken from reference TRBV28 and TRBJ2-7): DVKVTQSSRYLVKRTGEKVFLECVQDMDHENMFWYRQDPGLGLRLIYFSYDVKMKEKGDIPEGYSVSREKKERFSLILESASTNQTSMYLCASSGTGKQYFGPGTRLTVT.

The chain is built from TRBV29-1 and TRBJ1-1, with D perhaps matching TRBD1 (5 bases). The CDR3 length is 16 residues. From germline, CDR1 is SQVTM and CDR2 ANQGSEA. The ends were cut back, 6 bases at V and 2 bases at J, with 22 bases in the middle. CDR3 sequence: CSVLTRNPGINTEAFF. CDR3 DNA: TGCAGCGTCCTGACGAGGAATCCAGGGATAAACACTGAAGCTTTCTTT.

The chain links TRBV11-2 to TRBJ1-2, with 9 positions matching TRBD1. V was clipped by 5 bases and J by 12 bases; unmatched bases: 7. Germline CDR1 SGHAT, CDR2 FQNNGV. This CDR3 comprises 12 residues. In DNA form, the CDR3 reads TGTGCCAGCAGCCAACCGGGACAGGGACACACCTTC. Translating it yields CASSQPGQGHTF.

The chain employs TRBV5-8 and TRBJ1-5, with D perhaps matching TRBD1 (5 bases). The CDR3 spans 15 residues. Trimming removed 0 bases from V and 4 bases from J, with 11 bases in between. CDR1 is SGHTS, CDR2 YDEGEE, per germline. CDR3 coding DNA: TGTGCCAGCAGCTTGGGGGCGCCAGGGAATCAGCCCCAGCATTTT. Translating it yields CASSLGAPGNQPQHF.

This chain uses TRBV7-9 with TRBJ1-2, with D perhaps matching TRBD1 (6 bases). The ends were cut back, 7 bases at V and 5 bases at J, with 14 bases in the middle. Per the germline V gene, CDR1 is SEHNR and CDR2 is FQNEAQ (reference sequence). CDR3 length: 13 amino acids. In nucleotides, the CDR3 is TGTGCCAGCACCTCGGGACAAATTTATGGCTACACCTTC. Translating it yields CASTSGQIYGYTF.

As DNA, the CDR3 is TGTGCCAGCAGCCCAGGACAGGGGACAGATACGCAGTATTTT. It specifies CASSPGQGTDTQYF. This chain joins TRBV5-6 and TRBJ2-3, with 9 bases fitting TRBD1. This CDR3 is 14 amino acids long. The germline V gene has CDR1 SGHDT and CDR2 YYEEEE. J lost 3 bases, V lost 4 bases, and 3 bases had no gene match.

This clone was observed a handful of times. The chain's CDR3 is CASSSHSGTGSTEAFF. The CDR3 region has the DNA TGTGCCAGCAGTTCCCATTCCGGGACAGGGTCCACTGAAGCTTTCTTT. The chain recombines TRBV27 with TRBJ1-1; 9 positions agree with TRBD1. V was clipped by 4 bases and J by 4 bases; unmatched bases: 10. Germline CDR1 MNHEY, CDR2 SMNVEV (reference sequence). The CDR3 runs 16 residues.

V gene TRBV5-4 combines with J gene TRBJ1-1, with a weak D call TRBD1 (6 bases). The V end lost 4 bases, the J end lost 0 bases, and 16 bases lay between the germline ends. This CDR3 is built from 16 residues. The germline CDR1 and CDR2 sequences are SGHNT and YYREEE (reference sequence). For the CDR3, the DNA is TGTGCCAGCAGCGCGGGGGCGGCGGGTATGAACACTGAAGCTTTCTTT. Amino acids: CASSAGAAGMNTEAFF.

Here the CDR3 reads CASSLASWRGSSYEQYF. The CDR3 region has the DNA TGTGCCAGCAGCTTGGCCAGCTGGCGGGGGAGCTCCTACGAGCAGTACTTC. The V and J genes are TRBV5-4 and TRBJ2-7; the match to TRBD2 covers 7 bases. Trimming removed 0 bases from V and 0 bases from J; junction bases left unmatched: 9. CDR1 SGHNT and CDR2 YYREEE come from the germline V gene (reference sequence). CDR3 length: 17 amino acids.

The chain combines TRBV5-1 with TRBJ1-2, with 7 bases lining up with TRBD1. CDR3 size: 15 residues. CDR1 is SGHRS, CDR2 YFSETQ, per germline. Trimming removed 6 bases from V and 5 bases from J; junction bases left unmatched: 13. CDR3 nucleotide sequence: TGCGCCAGCACTCCCACTTCTGCAGGGGGATATGGCTACACCTTC. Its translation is CASTPTSAGGYGYTF.

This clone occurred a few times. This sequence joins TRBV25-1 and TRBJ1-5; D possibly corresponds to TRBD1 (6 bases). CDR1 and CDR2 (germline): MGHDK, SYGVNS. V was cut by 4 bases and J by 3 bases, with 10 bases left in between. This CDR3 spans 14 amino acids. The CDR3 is CASSGTGNNQPQHF. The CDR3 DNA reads TGTGCCAGCAGTGGAACAGGGAACAATCAGCCCCAGCATTTT.

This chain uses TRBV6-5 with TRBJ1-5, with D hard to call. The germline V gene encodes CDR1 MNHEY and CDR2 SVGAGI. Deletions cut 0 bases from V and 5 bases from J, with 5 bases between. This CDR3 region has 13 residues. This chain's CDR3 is CASSYSSHQPQHF. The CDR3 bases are TGTGCCAGCAGTTACTCGTCGCATCAGCCCCAGCATTTT.

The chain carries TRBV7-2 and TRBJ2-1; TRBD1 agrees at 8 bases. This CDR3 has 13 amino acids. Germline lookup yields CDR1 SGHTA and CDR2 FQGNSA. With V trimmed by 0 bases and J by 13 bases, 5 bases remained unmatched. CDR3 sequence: CASSLAGQGKQFF. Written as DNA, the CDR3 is TGTGCCAGCAGCTTAGCTGGACAGGGAAAACAGTTCTTC. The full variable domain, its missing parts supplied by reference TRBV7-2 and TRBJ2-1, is GAGVSQSPSNKVTEKGKDVELRCDPISGHTALYWYRQSLGQGLEFLIYFQGNSAPDKSGLPSDRFSAERTGGSVSTLTIQRTQQEDSAVYLCASSLAGQGKQFFGPGTRLTVL.

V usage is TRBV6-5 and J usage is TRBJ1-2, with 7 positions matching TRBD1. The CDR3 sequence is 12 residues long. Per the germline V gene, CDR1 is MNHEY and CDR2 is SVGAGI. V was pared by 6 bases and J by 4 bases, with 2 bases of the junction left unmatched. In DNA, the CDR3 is TGTGCCAGCAGACAGGGGAGCTATGGCTACACCTTC. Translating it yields CASRQGSYGYTF.

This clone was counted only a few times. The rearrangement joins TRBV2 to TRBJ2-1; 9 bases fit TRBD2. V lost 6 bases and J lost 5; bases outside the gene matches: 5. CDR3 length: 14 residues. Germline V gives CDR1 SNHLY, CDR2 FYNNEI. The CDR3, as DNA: TGTGCCAGCAGGAGGACTAGCGTAAACAATGAGCAGTTCTTC. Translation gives CASRRTSVNNEQFF.

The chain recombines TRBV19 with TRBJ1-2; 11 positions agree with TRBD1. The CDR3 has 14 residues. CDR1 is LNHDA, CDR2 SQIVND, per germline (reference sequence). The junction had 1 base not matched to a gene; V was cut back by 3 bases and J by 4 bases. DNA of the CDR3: TGTGCCAGTAGTATCGGACAGGGGGCCTATGGCTACACCTTC. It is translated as CASSIGQGAYGYTF.

The CDR3 region has the DNA TGTGCCAGCAGTTACGGAGCGGGGGGACGCTATGGCTACACCTTC. Its protein product is CASSYGAGGRYGYTF. The chain uses TRBV6-5 and TRBJ1-2; D might be TRBD1 (5 bases). Germline CDR1 is MNHEY and CDR2 is SVGAGI. Trimming shortened V by 2 bases and J by 4 bases, and 14 bases separated the two germline ends. The CDR3 runs to 15 residues.

Here the CDR3 DNA reads TGTGCCAGCCATGGGGTCGGACGCACCGGGGAGCTGTTTTTT. Translation: CASHGVGRTGELFF. The chain carries TRBV18 and TRBJ2-2; D is ambiguous. Germline assignment: CDR1 KGHSH and CDR2 LQKENI. Trimming cost V 8 bases and J 4 bases, with 14 bases left between them. The CDR3 loop spans 14 amino acids.